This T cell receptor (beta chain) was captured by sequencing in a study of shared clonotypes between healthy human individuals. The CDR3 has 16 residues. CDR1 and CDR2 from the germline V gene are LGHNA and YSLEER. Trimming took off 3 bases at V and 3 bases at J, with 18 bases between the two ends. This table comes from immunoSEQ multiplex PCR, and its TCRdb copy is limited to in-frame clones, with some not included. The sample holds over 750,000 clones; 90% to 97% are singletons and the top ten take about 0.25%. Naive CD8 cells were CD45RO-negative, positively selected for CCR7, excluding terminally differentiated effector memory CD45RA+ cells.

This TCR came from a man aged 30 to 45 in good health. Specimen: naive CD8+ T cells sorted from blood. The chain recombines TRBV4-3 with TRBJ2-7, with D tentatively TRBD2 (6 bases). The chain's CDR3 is CASSHLISGTLYEQYF. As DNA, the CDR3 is TGCGCCAGCAGCCACCTAATTAGCGGAACTCTCTACGAGCAGTACTTC.